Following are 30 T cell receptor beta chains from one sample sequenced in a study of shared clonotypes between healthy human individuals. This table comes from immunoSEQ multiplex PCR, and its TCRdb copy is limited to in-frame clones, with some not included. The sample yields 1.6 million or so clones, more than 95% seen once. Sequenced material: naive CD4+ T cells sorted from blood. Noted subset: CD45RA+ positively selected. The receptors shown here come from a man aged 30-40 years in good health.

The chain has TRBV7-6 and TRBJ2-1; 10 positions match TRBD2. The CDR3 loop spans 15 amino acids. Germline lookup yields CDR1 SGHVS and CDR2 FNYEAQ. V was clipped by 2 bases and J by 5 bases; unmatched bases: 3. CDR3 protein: CASSLTGTSDNEQFF. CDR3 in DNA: TGTGCCAGCAGCTTAACCGGGACTAGCGACAATGAGCAGTTCTTC. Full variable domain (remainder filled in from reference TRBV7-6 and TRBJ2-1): GAGVSQSPRYKVTKRGQDVALRCDPISGHVSLYWYRQALGQGPEFLTYFNYEAQQDKSGLPNDRFSAERPEGSISTLTIQRTEQRDSAMYRCASSLTGTSDNEQFFGPGTRLTVL.

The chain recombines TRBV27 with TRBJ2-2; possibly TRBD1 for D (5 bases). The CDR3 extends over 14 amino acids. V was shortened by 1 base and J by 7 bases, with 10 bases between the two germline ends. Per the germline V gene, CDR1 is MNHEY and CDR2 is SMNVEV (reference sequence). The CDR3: CASSLFRADGELFF. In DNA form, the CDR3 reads TGTGCCAGCAGTTTATTCAGGGCTGACGGGGAGCTGTTTTTT.

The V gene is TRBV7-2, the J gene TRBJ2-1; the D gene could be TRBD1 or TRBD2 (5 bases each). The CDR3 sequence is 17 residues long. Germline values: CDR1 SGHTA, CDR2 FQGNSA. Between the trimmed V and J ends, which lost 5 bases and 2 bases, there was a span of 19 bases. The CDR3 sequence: CASSPRVGTRPYNEQFF. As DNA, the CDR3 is TGTGCCAGCAGCCCCAGGGTGGGGACCAGACCCTACAATGAGCAGTTCTTC.

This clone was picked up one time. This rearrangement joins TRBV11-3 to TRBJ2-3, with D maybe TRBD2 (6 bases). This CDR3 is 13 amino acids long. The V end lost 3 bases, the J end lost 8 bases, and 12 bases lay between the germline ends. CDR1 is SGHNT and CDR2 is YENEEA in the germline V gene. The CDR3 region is CASSFPGRSTQYF. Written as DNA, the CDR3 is TGTGCCAGCAGCTTCCCCGGGAGAAGTACGCAGTATTTT. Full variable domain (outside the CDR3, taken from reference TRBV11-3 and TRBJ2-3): EAGVVQSPRYKIIEKKQPVAFWCNPISGHNTLYWYLQNLGQGPELLIRYENEEAVDDSQLPKDRFSAERLKGVDSTLKIQPAELGDSAVYLCASSFPGRSTQYFGPGTRLTVL.

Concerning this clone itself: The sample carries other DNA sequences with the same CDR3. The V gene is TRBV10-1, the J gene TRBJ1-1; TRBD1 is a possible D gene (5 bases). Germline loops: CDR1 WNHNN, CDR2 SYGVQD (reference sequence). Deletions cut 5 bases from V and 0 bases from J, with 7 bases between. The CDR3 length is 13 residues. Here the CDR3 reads CASSRGLNTEAFF. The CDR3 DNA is TGCGCCAGCAGTCGGGGACTGAACACTGAAGCTTTCTTT.

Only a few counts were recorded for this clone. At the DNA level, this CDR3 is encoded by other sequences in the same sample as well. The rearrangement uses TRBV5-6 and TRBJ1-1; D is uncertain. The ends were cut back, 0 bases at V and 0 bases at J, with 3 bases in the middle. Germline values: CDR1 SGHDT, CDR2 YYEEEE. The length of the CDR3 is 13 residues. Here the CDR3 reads CASSLGVNTEAFF. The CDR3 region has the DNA TGTGCCAGCAGCTTGGGAGTGAACACTGAAGCTTTCTTT.

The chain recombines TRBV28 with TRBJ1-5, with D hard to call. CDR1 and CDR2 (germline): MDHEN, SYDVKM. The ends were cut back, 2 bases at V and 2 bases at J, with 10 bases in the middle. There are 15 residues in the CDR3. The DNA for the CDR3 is TGTGCCAGCAGTTTAATGGGTGGTGGCAATCAGCCCCAGCATTTT. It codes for CASSLMGGGNQPQHF.

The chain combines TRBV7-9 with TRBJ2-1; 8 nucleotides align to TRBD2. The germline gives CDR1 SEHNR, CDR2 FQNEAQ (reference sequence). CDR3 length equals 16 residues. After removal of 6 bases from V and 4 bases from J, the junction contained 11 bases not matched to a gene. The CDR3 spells CASSYSGSIRYNEQFF. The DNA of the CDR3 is TGTGCCAGCAGTTACAGCGGGAGTATTAGGTACAATGAGCAGTTCTTC. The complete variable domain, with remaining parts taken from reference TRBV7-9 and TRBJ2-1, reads DTGVSQNPRHKITKRGQNVTFRCDPISEHNRLYWYRQTLGQGPEFLTYFQNEAQLEKSRLLSDRFSAERPKGSFSTLEIQRTEQGDSAMYLCASSYSGSIRYNEQFFGPGTRLTVL.

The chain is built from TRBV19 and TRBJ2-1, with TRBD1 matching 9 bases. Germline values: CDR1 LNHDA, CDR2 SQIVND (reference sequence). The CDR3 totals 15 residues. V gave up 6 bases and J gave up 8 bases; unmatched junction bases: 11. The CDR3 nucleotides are TGTGCCAGTAGCTTTCCCGGGACAGGGATCTATGAGCAGTTCTTC. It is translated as CASSFPGTGIYEQFF.

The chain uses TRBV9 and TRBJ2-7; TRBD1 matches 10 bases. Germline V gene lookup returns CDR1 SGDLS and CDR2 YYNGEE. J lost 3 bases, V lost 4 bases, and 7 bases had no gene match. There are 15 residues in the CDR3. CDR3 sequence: CASSPGQGTYYEQYF. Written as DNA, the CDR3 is TGTGCCAGCAGCCCGGGACAGGGGACCTACTACGAGCAGTACTTC. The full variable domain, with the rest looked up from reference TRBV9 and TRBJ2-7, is DSGVTQTPKHLITATGQRVTLRCSPRSGDLSVYWYQQSLDQGLQFLIQYYNGEERAKGNILERFSAQQFPDLHSELNLSSLELGDSALYFCASSPGQGTYYEQYFGPGTRLTVT.

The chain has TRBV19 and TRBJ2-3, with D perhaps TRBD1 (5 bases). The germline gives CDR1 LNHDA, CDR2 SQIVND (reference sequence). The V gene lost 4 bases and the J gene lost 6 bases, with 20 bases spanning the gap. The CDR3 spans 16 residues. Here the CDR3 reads CASSTLLMDTADTQYF. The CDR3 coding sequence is TGTGCCAGTAGTACCCTACTAATGGACACCGCGGATACGCAGTATTTT.

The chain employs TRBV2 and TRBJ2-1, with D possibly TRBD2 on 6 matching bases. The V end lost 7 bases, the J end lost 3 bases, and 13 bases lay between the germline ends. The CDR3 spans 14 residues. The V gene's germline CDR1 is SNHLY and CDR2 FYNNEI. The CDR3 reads CASTGRDFYNEQFF. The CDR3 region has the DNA TGTGCCAGCACTGGGCGGGATTTCTACAATGAGCAGTTCTTC.

The CDR3 region has the DNA TGTGCCAGCAGCCAAGGTCTGCGGGACAGGGCTGAGCAGTACTTC. Its translation: CASSQGLRDRAEQYF. The rearrangement joins TRBV4-2 to TRBJ2-7, with TRBD1 identical over 9 bases. Germline CDR1 is LGHNA and CDR2 is YNFKEQ. The ends lost 1 base at V and 7 bases at J; junction bases unmatched: 8. The CDR3 is 15 amino acids.

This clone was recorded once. The CDR3 DNA follows: TGTGCCAGCTCACGACAGGTTGGGGGACCGATAATCTACAATGAGCAGTTCTTC. This translates into CASSRQVGGPIIYNEQFF. The J gene is TRBJ2-1, the V gene TRBV18, with D possibly matching TRBD1 (6 bases). Germline V lookup: CDR1 KGHSH, CDR2 LQKENI. The V end lost 4 bases, the J end lost 3 bases, and 22 bases lay between the germline ends. This CDR3 region has 18 residues. Full variable domain (missing parts from reference TRBV18 and TRBJ2-1): NAGVMQNPRHLVRRRGQEARLRCSPMKGHSHVYWYRQLPEEGLKFMVYLQKENIIDESGMPKERFSAEFPKEGPSILRIQQVVRGDSAAYFCASSRQVGGPIIYNEQFFGPGTRLTVL.

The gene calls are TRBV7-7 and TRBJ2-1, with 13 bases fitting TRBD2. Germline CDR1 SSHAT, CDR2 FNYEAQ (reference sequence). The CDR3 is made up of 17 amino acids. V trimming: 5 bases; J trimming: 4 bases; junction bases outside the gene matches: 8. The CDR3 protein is CASSPLGTSGVYNEQFF. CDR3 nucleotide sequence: TGTGCCAGCAGCCCCCTCGGGACTAGCGGGGTATACAATGAGCAGTTCTTC.

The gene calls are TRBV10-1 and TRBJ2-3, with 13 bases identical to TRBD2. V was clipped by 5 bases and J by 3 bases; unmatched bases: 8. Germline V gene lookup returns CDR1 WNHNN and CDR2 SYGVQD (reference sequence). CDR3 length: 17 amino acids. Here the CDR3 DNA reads TGCGCCAGCAGTTCTGCCGAACTAGCGGGAGGGACAGATACGCAGTATTTT. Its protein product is CASSSAELAGGTDTQYF.

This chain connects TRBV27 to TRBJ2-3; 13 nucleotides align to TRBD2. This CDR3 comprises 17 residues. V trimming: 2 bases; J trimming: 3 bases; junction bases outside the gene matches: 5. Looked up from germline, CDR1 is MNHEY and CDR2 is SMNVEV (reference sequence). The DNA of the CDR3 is TGTGCCAGCAGTTTAACGGGACTAGCGGGAAGAACAGATACGCAGTATTTT. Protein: CASSLTGLAGRTDTQYF.

In DNA, the CDR3 is TGCGCCAGCAGTGAGTCCCCGGGGCCTAAAAACATTCAGTACTTC. Encoded protein: CASSESPGPKNIQYF. The genes are TRBV10-1 and TRBJ2-4, with D tentatively TRBD1 or TRBD2 (5 bases each). V lost 0 bases to trimming and J lost 4 bases, with 10 bases between them. Germline-derived CDR1 and CDR2 are WNHNN and SYGVQD (reference sequence). The CDR3 covers 15 residues.

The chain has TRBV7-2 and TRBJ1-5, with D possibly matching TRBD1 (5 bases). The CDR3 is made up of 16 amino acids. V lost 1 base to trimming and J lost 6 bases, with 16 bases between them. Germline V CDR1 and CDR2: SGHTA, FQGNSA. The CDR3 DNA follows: TGTGCCAGCAGCTTAGAGGCAGGGAGGGTCACTCAGCCCCAGCATTTT. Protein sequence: CASSLEAGRVTQPQHF.

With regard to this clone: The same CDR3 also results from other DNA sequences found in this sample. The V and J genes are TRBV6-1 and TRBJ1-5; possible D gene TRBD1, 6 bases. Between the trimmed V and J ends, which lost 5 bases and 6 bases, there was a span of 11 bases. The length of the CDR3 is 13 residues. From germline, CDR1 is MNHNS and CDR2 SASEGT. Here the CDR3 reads CASSSGVGQPQHF. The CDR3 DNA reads TGTGCCAGCAGTTCAGGGGTAGGTCAGCCCCAGCATTTT.

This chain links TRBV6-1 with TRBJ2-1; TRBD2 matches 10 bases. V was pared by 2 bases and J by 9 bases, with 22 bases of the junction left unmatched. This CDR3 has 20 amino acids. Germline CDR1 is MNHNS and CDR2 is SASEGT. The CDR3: CASSELGILYGTSGKREQFF. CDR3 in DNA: TGTGCCAGCAGTGAACTAGGGATCCTCTATGGAACTAGCGGGAAGCGTGAGCAGTTCTTC.

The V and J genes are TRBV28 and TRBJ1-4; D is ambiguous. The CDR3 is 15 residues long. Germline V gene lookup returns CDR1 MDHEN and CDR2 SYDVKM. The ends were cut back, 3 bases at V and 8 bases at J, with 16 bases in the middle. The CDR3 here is CASSFPPPGREKLFF. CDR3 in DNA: TGTGCCAGCAGTTTTCCCCCCCCCGGGAGAGAAAAACTGTTTTTT.

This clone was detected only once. This chain's CDR3 is CASRQGNTYEQYF. The CDR3 DNA is TGTGCCAGCAGGCAGGGCAATACCTACGAGCAGTACTTC. V is TRBV6-5 and J is TRBJ2-7, with D possibly matching TRBD1 (5 bases). This CDR3 comprises 13 residues. Trimming removed 6 bases from V and 2 bases from J, with 11 bases in between. Germline V lookup: CDR1 MNHEY, CDR2 SVGAGI.

The CDR3 sequence is CASTDTSGRLAEQFF. The CDR3, as DNA: TGTGCCAGCACCGATACTAGCGGGAGATTAGCTGAGCAGTTCTTC. The V gene is TRBV28, the J gene TRBJ2-1; the match to TRBD2 covers 11 bases. Germline values: CDR1 MDHEN, CDR2 SYDVKM. J was trimmed by 9 bases and V by 7 bases; bases with no gene match: 11. The CDR3 sequence is 15 residues long.

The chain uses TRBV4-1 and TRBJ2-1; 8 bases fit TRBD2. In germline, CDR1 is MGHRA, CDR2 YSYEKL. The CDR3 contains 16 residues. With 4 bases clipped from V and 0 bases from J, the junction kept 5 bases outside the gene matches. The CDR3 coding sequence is TGCGCCAGCAGCCCTGTAGCGGGGAGCTCCTACAATGAGCAGTTCTTC. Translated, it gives CASSPVAGSSYNEQFF.

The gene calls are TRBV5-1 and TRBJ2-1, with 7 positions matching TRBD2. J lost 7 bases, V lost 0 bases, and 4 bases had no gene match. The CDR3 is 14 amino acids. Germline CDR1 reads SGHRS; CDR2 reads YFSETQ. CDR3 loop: CASSLGSGYNEQFF. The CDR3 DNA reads TGCGCCAGCAGCTTGGGTAGCGGGTATAATGAGCAGTTCTTC.

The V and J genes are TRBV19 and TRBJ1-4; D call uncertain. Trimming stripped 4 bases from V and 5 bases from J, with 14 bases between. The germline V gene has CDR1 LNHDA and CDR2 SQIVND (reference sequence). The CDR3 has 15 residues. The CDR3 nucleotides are TGTGCCAGTAGTACACGGATCCTCACGAATGAAAAACTGTTTTTT. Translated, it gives CASSTRILTNEKLFF.

The CDR3 coding sequence is TGCGCCAGCAGCCCACAGGGAGTCCCCGTGTACTTC. As protein: CASSPQGVPVYF. The chain links TRBV5-1 to TRBJ2-4; TRBD1 might be the D (6 bases). This CDR3 comprises 12 residues. Germline V gene data show CDR1 as SGHRS and CDR2 as YFSETQ. Trimming stripped 4 bases from V and 15 bases from J, with 17 bases between.

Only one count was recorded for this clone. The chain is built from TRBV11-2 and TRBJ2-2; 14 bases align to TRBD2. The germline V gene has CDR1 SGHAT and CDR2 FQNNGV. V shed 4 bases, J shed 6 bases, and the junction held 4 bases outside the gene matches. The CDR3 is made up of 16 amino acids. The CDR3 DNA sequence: TGTGCCAGCAGCTATCGACTAGCGGGAGGGCCCGGGGAGCTGTTTTTT. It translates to CASSYRLAGGPGELFF.

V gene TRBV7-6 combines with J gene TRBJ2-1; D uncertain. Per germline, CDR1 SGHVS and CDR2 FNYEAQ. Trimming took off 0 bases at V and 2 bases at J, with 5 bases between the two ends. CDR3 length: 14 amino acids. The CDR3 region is CASSLAPPYNEQFF. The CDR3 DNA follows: TGTGCCAGCAGCTTAGCGCCGCCCTACAATGAGCAGTTCTTC.